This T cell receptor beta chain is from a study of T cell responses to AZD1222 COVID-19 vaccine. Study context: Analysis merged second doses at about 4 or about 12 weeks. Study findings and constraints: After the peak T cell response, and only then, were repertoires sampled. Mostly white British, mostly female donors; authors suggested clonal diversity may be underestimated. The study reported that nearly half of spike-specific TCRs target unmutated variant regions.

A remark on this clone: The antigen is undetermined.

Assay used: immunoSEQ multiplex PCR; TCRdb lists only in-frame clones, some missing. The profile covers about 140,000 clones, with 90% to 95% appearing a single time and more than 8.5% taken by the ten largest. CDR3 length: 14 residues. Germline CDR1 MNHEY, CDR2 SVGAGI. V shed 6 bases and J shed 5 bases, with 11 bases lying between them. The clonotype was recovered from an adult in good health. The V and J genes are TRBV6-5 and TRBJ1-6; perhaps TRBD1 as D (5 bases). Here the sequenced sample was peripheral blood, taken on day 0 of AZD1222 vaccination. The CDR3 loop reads CASRAGRDNSPLHF. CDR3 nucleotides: TGTGCCAGCAGGGCGGGACGGGATAATTCACCCCTCCACTTT.